A single sample gave rise to the 8 T cell receptor beta chains below, sequenced in a study of response to subunit inactivated influenza vaccine. TCRdb independently ran MiXCR on the RT-PCR reads; one entry per CDR3 protein. This repertoire shows over 300,000 distinct CDR3 sequences, around a fifth found once; its top ten account for roughly a tenth. This sample comprised PBMCs from blood, obtained about 20 months after vaccination. These receptors were collected from a man aged 50 to 69 who received an inactivated influenza vaccine.

This rearrangement joins TRBV20-1 to TRBJ1-1, with D perhaps TRBD1 (5 bases). Deletions cut 6 bases from V and 1 base from J, with 15 bases between. This CDR3 is built from 14 residues. Looked up from germline, CDR1 is DFQATT and CDR2 is SNEGSKA (reference sequence). CDR3 nucleotides: TGCAGTGCCATAAGGGACTCCGCGAACACTGAAGCTTTCTTT. Translating it yields CSAIRDSANTEAFF.

This clonotype was seen repeatedly, ten times or more. The V call is TRBV24-1, the J call TRBJ1-4, with D maybe TRBD1 (6 bases). The CDR3 extends over 13 amino acids. Trimming shortened V by 9 bases and J by 8 bases, and 15 bases separated the two germline ends. Looked up from germline, CDR1 is KGHDR and CDR2 is SFDVKD. CDR3 coding DNA: TGTGCCACCGGGGGGGGGCGAGGAGAAAAACTGTTTTTT. It encodes CATGGGRGEKLFF.

The rearrangement joins TRBV3-1 to TRBJ2-3; TRBD2 aligns across 14 bases. V lost 1 base, J lost 2 bases, and 8 bases stayed unmatched. The CDR3 runs to 19 residues. Germline CDR1 and CDR2: LGHDT and YNNKEL (reference sequence). As DNA, the CDR3 is TGTGCCAGCAGCCAAGGACTAGCGGGAGGGCCCTACCTCACAGATACGCAGTATTTT. Its translation is CASSQGLAGGPYLTDTQYF.

This clonotype came up once. The V and J genes are TRBV28 and TRBJ1-1, with D uncertain. Trimming removed 10 bases at V and 2 bases at J, with 14 bases between. The germline CDR1 and CDR2 sequences are MDHEN and SYDVKM. The CDR3 is made up of 13 amino acids. The CDR3 DNA reads TGTGCCACCGTGGGAGGGCTAAACACTGAAGCTTTCTTT. Encoded protein: CATVGGLNTEAFF.

This chain connects TRBV12-3 or TRBV12-4 to TRBJ1-4, with D possibly TRBD1 on 6 matching bases. This CDR3 region has 16 residues. Trimming took off 0 bases at V and 7 bases at J, with 15 bases between the two ends. Here the CDR3 reads CASSLAPTGWGEKLFF. The CDR3 coding sequence is TGTGCCAGCAGTTTAGCCCCGACAGGTTGGGGTGAAAAACTGTTTTTT.

The genes are TRBV11-1 and TRBJ2-1, with 14 bases lining up with TRBD2. The CDR3 is 19 residues long. Trimming took 3 bases from V and 4 from J; bases not matched to a gene: 11. CDR1 is SGHAT, CDR2 FQDESV, per germline (reference sequence). The CDR3 DNA reads as TGTGCCAGCAGCTTCCTCCCGGGACTAGCGGGAGAAAGTTACAATGAGCAGTTCTTC. As protein: CASSFLPGLAGESYNEQFF.

The J gene is TRBJ2-1, the V gene TRBV5-1; D may be TRBD2 (6 bases). CDR3 length: 15 residues. V was trimmed by 0 bases and J by 8 bases, leaving 15 bases between them. CDR1 SGHRS and CDR2 YFSETQ come from the germline V gene. CDR3 in DNA: TGCGCCAGCAGCTTGGCCGGTGTTTGGGGGGATGAGCAGTTCTTC. Residues: CASSLAGVWGDEQFF.

A few counts support this clonotype. The V gene is TRBV29-1, the J gene TRBJ2-7, with 9 bases fitting TRBD1. There are 14 residues in the CDR3. V lost 3 bases and J lost 0; bases outside the gene matches: 3. Germline CDR1 reads SQVTM; CDR2 reads ANQGSEA. CDR3 loop: CSVEGQGSSYEQYF. The CDR3 coding sequence is TGCAGCGTTGAGGGACAGGGCTCCTCCTACGAGCAGTACTTC.